The 7 T cell receptor delta chains reported below all come from one sample, sequenced in a study of γδ T cells in repeated Plasmodium falciparum infection. Gammadelta T cells were flow-sorted from PBMC into Vgamma9/Vdelta2+ and Vdelta2-negative populations for bulk analysis. TCRdb re-called the multiplex PCR reads via CATT. This table has tens of thousands of delta-chain clones, less than 1% appearing once. The sequenced sample was gamma-delta T cells from blood. The receptors derive from a pool of human donors (malaria-infected and uninfected, not separated).

This clone showed up just a few times. It is likely a read error: a sequence one base away is far more abundant. The chain has TRDV1 and TRDJ1; TRDD3 aligns across 13 bases. The J gene comes from matching the DNA to germline here; TCRdb lacks it. The V gene end was trimmed by 3 bases and the J gene end by 1 base; junction bases not matched to a gene: 35. CDR1 is TSWWSYY and CDR2 is QGS in the germline V gene. The CDR3 is 27 residues long. The CDR3 DNA follows: TGTGCTCTTGGGGAGCTAAAAAGGCCTTCCTACGCTACTGGGGGATACGTGGGTATGTCGTCCACCGATAAACTCATCTTT. It is translated as CALGELKRPSYATGGYVGMSSTDKLIF.

This clone was counted only a few times. This DNA translates differently at residue 14 from the TCRdb protein, which is that of a much larger clone; a read error is likely, and the protein shown is the DNA's own translation. No J gene call was made, and the V gene is TRDV2; the table's D call, TRDD3, has no DNA check behind it. The CDR3 covers 16 residues. Germline V gene data show CDR1 as GEAIGNYY and CDR2 as EKD. The CDR3 coding sequence is TGTGCCTGTGACCTACTGGGGGATACAGGTACCGATAAACACATCTTT. Protein: CACDLLGDTGTDKHIF.

In this sample, this clone turned up a few times. TCRdb lists the protein of a much larger clone for this DNA, which differs at residue 15, so this is likely a read error; the protein given here is translated from the DNA itself. The chain combines TRDV2 with TRDJ1; 8 positions match TRDD3. The J gene comes from matching the DNA to germline here; TCRdb lacks it. V was clipped by 0 bases and J by 0 bases; unmatched bases: 29. Germline CDR1 is GEAIGNYY and CDR2 is EKD. The CDR3 is made up of 24 amino acids. The CDR3 region is CACDTVGPTPPSGGLPSYTDKLIF. CDR3 DNA: TGTGCCTGTGACACCGTCGGTCCTACACCACCATCTGGGGGACTCCCCTCGTACACCGATAAACTCATCTTT.

On this clone itself: This likely reflects a read error, since a far larger clone is one base away. This same CDR3 is encoded by further DNA sequences in the sample. The chain couples TRDV1 to TRDJ1; D is perhaps TRDD2 (5 bases). Trimming shortened V by 2 bases and J by 2 bases, and 21 bases separated the two germline ends. Germline V CDR1 and CDR2: TSWWSYY, QGS. The CDR3 contains 18 residues. The CDR3 DNA sequence: TGTGCTCTTGGGGAAAGATTATTCCTTCTACCGGTGACCGATAAACTCATCTTT. This encodes CALGERLFLLPVTDKLIF.

A remark on this clone: This is likely an artifact of a read error, given a far larger clone one base away. The sample has other DNA sequences that encode this CDR3 too. CDR3 amino acids: CACDPLGVLDTDKLIF. The CDR3 DNA sequence: TGTGCCTGTGACCCTCTGGGGGTCCTAGACACCGATAAACTCATCTTC. The V gene is given as TRDV2, and no J gene call is available; whether TRDD3, the table's D call, matches the DNA was not checked. This CDR3 comprises 16 residues. Germline V gene data show CDR1 as GEAIGNYY and CDR2 as EKD.

This clone was seen ten or more times. This DNA's translation differs at residue 5 from TCRdb's protein, which comes from a much larger clone; a read error is likely, and the protein shown is translated from the DNA. V and J are TRDV1 and TRDJ1, with D perhaps matching TRDD2 (5 bases). The CDR3 extends over 18 amino acids. V was clipped by 5 bases and J by 2 bases, with 24 bases between them. Germline V gene sequence: CDR1 TSWWSYY, CDR2 QGS. CDR3 residues: CALGNFPPFPGRTDKLIF. The CDR3 DNA is TGTGCTCTTGGGAACTTTCCACCGTTTCCTGGTCGAACCGATAAACTCATCTTT.

This clone was picked up a small number of times. This probably arose from a read error, given a far larger clone one base away. The same CDR3 also results from other DNA sequences found in this sample. This chain joins TRAV38-2/DV8 and TRDJ1; 7 bases are shared with TRDD3. Here the J gene came from matching the DNA to germline, since TCRdb omits it. Germline V gene data show CDR1 as TSESDYY and CDR2 as QEAYKQQN. CDR3 length equals 24 residues. The V gene end was trimmed by 1 base and the J gene end by 1 base; junction bases not matched to a gene: 31. The CDR3 sequence is CAYRSTPRLRGLPGGRPFTDKLIF. CDR3 DNA sequence: TGTGCTTATAGGAGCACCCCGCGGCTACGTGGCCTCCCTGGGGGCCGACCTTTCACCGATAAACTCATCTTT.